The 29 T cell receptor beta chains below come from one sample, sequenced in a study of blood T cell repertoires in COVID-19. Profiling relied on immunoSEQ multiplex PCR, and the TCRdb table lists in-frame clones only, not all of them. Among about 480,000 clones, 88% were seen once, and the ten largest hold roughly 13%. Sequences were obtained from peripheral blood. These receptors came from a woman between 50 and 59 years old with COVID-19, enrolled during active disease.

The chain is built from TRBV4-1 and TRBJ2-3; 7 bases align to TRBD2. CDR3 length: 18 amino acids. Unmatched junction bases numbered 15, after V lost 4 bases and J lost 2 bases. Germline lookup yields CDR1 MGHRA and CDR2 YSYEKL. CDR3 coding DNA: TGCGCCAGCAGCCGAGCCTTCCTGGGGGGGATAAACACAGATACGCAGTATTTT. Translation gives CASSRAFLGGINTDTQYF.

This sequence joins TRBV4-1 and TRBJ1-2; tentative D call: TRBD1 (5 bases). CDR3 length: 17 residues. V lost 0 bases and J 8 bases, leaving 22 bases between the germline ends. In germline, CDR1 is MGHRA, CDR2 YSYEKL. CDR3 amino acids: CASSQDTQDRPLDGYTF. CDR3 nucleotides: TGCGCCAGCAGCCAAGATACGCAAGACAGACCCCTGGACGGCTACACCTTC.

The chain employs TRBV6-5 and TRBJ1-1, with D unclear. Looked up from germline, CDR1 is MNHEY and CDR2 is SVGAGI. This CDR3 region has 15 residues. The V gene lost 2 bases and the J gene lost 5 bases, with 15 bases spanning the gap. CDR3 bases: TGTGCCAGCAGTTACCAGGACTGGGCATTTACTGAAGCTTTCTTT. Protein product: CASSYQDWAFTEAFF.

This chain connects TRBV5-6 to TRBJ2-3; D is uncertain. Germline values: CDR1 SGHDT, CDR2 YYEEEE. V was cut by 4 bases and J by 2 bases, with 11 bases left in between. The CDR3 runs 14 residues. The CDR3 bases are TGTGCCAGCAGCCCCAACTCCTACACAGATACGCAGTATTTT. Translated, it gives CASSPNSYTDTQYF. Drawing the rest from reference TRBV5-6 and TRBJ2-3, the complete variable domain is DAGVTQSPTHLIKTRGQQVTLRCSPKSGHDTVSWYQQALGQGPQFIFQYYEEEERQRGNFPDRFSGHQFPNYSSELNVNALLLGDSALYLCASSPNSYTDTQYFGPGTRLTVL.

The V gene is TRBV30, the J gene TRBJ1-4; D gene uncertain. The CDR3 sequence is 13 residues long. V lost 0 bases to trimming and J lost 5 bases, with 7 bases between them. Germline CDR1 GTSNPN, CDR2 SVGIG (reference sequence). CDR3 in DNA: TGTGCCTGGAGTGTACAGAAGAATGAAAAACTGTTTTTT. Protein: CAWSVQKNEKLFF.

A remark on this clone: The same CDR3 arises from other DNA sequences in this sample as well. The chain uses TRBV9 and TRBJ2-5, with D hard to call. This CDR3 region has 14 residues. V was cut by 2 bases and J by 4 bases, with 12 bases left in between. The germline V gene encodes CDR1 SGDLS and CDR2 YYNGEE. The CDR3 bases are TGTGCCAGCAGCGTGGGTGGCGGTGCAGAGACCCAGTACTTC. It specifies CASSVGGGAETQYF.

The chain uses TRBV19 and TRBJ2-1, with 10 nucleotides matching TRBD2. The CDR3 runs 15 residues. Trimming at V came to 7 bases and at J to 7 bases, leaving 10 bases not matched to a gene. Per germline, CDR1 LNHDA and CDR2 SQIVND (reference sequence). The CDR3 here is CASTDQRGGPNEQFF. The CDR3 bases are TGTGCCAGTACCGATCAGCGGGGGGGCCCAAATGAGCAGTTCTTC.

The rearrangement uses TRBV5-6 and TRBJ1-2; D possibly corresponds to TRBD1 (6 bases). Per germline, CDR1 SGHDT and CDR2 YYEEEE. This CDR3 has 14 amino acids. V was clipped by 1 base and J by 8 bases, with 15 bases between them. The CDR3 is CASSLTGRGRGYTF. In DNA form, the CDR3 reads TGTGCCAGCAGCTTGACAGGGAGAGGGCGCGGCTACACCTTC.

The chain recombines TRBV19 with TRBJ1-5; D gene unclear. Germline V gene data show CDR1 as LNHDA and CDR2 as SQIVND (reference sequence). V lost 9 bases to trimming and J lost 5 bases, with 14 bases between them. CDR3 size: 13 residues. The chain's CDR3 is CASGPGSYQPQHF. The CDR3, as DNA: TGTGCCAGCGGACCGGGATCTTATCAGCCCCAGCATTTT.

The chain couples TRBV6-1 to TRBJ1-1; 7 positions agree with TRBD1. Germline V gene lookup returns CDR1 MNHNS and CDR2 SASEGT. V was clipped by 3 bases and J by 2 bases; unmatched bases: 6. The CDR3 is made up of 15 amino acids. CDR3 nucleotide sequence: TGTGCCAGCAGTGACAGGGGGTCCGTCAACACTGAAGCTTTCTTT. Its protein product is CASSDRGSVNTEAFF.

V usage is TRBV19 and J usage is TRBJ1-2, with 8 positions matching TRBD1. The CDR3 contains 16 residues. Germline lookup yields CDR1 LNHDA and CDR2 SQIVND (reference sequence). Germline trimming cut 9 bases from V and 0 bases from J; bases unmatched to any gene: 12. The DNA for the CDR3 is TGTGCCAGCACAGACTCCGCGGACAGGGCTAACTATGGCTACACCTTC. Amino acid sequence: CASTDSADRANYGYTF.

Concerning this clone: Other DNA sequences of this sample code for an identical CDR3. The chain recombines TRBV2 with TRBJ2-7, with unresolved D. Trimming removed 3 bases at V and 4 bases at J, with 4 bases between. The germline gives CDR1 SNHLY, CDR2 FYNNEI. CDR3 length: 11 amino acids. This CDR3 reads CASSERYEQYF. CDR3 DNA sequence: TGTGCCAGCAGTGAGAGGTACGAGCAGTACTTC.

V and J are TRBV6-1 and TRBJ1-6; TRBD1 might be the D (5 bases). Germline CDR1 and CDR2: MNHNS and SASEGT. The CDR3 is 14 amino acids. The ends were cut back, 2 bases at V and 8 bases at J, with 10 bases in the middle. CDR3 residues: CASSEQGRDSPLHF. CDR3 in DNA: TGTGCCAGCAGTGAACAGGGAAGGGATTCACCCCTCCACTTT.

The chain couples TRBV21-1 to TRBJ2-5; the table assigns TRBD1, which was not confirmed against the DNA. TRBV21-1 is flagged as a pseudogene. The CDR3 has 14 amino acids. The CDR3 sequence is CASNWLQGWETQYF. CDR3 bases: TGTGCCAGCAACTGGCTACAGGGGTGGGAGACCCAGTACTTC.

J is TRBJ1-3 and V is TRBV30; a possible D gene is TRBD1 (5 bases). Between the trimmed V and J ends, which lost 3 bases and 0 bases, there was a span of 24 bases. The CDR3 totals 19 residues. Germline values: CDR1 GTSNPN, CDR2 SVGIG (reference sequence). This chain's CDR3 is CAWRPGGAAKATSGNTIYF. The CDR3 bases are TGTGCCTGGAGACCCGGCGGGGCAGCTAAAGCAACCTCTGGAAACACCATATATTTT.

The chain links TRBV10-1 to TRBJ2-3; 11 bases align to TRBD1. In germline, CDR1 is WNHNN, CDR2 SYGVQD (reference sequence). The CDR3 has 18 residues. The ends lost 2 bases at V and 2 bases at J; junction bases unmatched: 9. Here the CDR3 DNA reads TGCGCCAGCAGTGAGACCCCTGGGACAGGGGGTTTCACAGATACGCAGTATTTT. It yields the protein CASSETPGTGGFTDTQYF.

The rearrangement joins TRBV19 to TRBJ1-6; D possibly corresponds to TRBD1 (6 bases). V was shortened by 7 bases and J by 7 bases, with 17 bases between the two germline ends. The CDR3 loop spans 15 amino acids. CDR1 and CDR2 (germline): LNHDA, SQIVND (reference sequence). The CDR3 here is CASTIGGQNNSPLHF. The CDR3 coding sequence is TGTGCCAGTACCATAGGTGGACAGAACAATTCACCCCTCCACTTT. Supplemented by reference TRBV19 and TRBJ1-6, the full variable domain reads DGGITQSPKYLFRKEGQNVTLSCEQNLNHDAMYWYRQDPGQGLRLIYYSQIVNDFQKGDIAEGYSVSREKKESFPLTVTSAQKNPTAFYLCASTIGGQNNSPLHFGNGTRLTVT.

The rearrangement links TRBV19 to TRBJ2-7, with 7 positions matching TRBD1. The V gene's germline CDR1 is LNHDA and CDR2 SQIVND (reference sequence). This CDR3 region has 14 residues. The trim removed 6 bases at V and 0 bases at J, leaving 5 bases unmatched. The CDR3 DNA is TGTGCCAGTAGCCCGGGACAGAGCTCCTACGAGCAGTACTTC. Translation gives CASSPGQSSYEQYF.

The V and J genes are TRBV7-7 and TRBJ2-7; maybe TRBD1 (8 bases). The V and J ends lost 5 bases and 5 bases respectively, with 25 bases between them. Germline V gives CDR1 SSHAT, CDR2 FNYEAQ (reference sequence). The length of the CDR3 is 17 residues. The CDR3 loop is CASSPLGGGQDYHEQYF. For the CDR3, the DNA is TGTGCCAGCAGCCCCTTAGGGGGGGGACAGGACTACCACGAGCAGTACTTC.

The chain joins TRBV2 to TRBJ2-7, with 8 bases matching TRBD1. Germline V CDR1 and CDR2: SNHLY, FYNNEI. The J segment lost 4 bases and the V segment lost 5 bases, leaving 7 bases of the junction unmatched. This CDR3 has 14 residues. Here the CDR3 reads CASSYGTGRYEQYF. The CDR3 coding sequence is TGTGCCAGCAGTTATGGGACAGGCAGGTACGAGCAGTACTTC.

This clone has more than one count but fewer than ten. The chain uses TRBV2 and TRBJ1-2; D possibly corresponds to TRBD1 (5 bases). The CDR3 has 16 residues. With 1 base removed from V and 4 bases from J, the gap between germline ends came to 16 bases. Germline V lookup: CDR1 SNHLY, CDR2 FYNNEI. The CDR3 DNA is TGTGCCAGCAGTGAAGGGGGGACTGGGAAACTCTATGGCTACACCTTC. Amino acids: CASSEGGTGKLYGYTF.

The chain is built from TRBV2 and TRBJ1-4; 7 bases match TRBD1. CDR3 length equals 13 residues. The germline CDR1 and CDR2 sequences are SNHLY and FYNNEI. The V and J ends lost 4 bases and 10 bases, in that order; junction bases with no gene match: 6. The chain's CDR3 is CASSGNRGGKLFF. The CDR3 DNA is TGTGCCAGCAGTGGAAACAGGGGAGGAAAACTGTTTTTT.

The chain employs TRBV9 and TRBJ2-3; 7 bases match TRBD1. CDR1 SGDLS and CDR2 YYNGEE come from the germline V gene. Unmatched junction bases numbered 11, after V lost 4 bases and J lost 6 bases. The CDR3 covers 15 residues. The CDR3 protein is CASSLFEGAVDTQYF. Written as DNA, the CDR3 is TGTGCCAGCAGCCTCTTCGAGGGGGCTGTGGATACGCAGTATTTT. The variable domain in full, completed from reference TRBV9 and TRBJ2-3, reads DSGVTQTPKHLITATGQRVTLRCSPRSGDLSVYWYQQSLDQGLQFLIQYYNGEERAKGNILERFSAQQFPDLHSELNLSSLELGDSALYFCASSLFEGAVDTQYFGPGTRLTVL.

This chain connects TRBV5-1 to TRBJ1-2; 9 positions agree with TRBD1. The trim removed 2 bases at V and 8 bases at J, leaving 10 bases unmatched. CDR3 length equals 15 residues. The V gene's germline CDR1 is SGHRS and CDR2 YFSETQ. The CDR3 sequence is CASSFIAGTGYGYTF. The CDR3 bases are TGCGCCAGCAGCTTTATAGCCGGGACAGGGTACGGCTACACCTTC.

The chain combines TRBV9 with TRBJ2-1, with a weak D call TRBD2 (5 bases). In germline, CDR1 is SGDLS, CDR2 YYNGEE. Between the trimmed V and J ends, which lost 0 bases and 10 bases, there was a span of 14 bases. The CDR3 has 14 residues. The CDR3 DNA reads TGTGCCAGCAGCGTAGAGCCGGGCAGGAGGGAGCAGTTCTTC. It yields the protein CASSVEPGRREQFF.

CDR3 nucleotide sequence: TGTGCCAGCAGCCTGGCTAGCGGAAGCACAGATACGCAGTATTTT. This translates into CASSLASGSTDTQYF. This chain connects TRBV7-3 to TRBJ2-3, with 7 nucleotides matching TRBD2. Germline CDR1 and CDR2: SGHTA and FQGTGA. This CDR3 spans 15 amino acids. Germline trimming cut 5 bases from V and 0 bases from J; bases unmatched to any gene: 5.

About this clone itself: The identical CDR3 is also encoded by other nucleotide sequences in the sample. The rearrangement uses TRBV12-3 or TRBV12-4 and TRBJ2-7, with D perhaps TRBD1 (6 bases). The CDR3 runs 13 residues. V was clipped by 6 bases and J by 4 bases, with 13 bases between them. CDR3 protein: CASSPGQLYEQYF. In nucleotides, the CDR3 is TGTGCCAGCAGCCCGGGACAACTTTACGAGCAGTACTTC.

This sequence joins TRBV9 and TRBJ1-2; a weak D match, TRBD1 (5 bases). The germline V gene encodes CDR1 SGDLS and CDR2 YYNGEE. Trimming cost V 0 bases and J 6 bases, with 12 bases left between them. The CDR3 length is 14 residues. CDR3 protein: CASSVGPGNDGYTF. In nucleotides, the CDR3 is TGTGCCAGCAGCGTAGGTCCAGGGAACGATGGCTACACCTTC.

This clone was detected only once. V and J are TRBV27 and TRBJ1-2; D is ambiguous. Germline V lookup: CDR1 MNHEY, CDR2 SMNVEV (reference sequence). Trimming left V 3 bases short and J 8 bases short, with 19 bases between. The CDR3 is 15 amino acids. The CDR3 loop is CASSFLPTLPGGYTF. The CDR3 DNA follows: TGTGCCAGCAGTTTCCTCCCGACCTTACCGGGGGGCTACACCTTC.